The rows below give T cell receptor beta chains drawn from one sample of a study of T-cell reconstitution after alpha-beta-depleted transplantation in children. TCRdb reprocessed the PCR reads with MiXCR, giving one entry per CDR3 protein. The sample has fewer than 550,000 distinct CDR3 sequences; around 10% are singletons. The sequencing used PBMCs, mostly from graft donor cells, collected 180 days after TCRalphabeta/CD19-depleted stem cell transplant. The receptors were gathered from a female patient aged 2-10 years who had a stem cell transplant for aplastic anemia, so the T cells may come from the graft donor. CDR3s include the opening cysteine and the closing phenylalanine or tryptophan. D genes are given only for firm matches. Size is stated for part of the rows, as once, few or many counts, or as a class when the clone is expanded.

CDR3nt,CDR3aa,abundance,j_gene,v_gene,d_gene
TGCAGCGTTGATTCACGAACGGAGACCCAGTACTTC,CSVDSRTETQYF,.,TRBJ2-5,TRBV29-1,.
TGTGCCAGCAGCCAAGATGATCGCGGGAGGGAGCAGTTCTTC,CASSQDDRGREQFF,few,TRBJ2-1,TRBV3-1,TRBD2
TGTGCCACCAGCACATGGAATGAGCAGTTCTTC,CATSTWNEQFF,.,TRBJ2-1,TRBV15,.
TGTGCCAGCGGCAGCGGCCTAGTCACAGATACGCAGTATTTT,CASGSGLVTDTQYF,few,TRBJ2-3,TRBV6-1,.
TGTGCCAGCAGTTTATTCGGACAGGGTACGGATGAAAAACTGTTTTTT,CASSLFGQGTDEKLFF,.,TRBJ1-4,TRBV28,TRBD1
TGTGCCAGCGGGGGGGGGCTCGGACAGGGGACTCTTTCCTATGGCTACACCTTC,CASGGGLGQGTLSYGYTF,.,TRBJ1-2,TRBV28,TRBD1
TGTGCCAGCAGTTATAGGTCCGCGGCTTACGAGCAGTACTTC,CASSYRSAAYEQYF,.,TRBJ2-7,TRBV6-2/TRBV6-3,.
TGTGCCAGCAGCCCCCTGGGGCTGCCGACCAAAGAGACCCAGTACTTC,CASSPLGLPTKETQYF,few,TRBJ2-5,TRBV7-7,.
TGTGCCAGCACCCCGGGACAGGGCTGGTCCTACGAGCAGTACTTC,CASTPGQGWSYEQYF,few,TRBJ2-7,TRBV28,TRBD1
TGTGCCAGCAGCCAAGATCCGGGGTCGGGGGCCAACGTCCTGACTTTC,CASSQDPGSGANVLTF,.,TRBJ2-6,TRBV3-1,.
TGCGCCAGCAGCCTGATAACACAGCGCACAGATACGCAGTATTTT,CASSLITQRTDTQYF,.,TRBJ2-3,TRBV4-3,.
TGTGCCAGCAGCAGAGAGACAGTCAATCAGCCCCAGCATTTT,CASSRETVNQPQHF,.,TRBJ1-5,TRBV15,.
TGTGCCACCAGCAGAGACCCCTCGGAAGCTTTCTTT,CATSRDPSEAFF,many,TRBJ1-1,TRBV15,.
TGCAGCGTTGGCAACGGGAGGAGCTCCTACAATGAGCAGTTCTTC,CSVGNGRSSYNEQFF,many,TRBJ2-1,TRBV29-1,TRBD2
TGTGCCAGCAGTTTATTCACAGGGTTCGCCAACGTCCTGACTTTC,CASSLFTGFANVLTF,few,TRBJ2-6,TRBV27,.
TGTGCCAGCAGCTTAGCGGTTGCGTGGGGGAGAAGGGGGGCCAAAAACATTCAGTACTTC,CASSLAVAWGRRGAKNIQYF,.,TRBJ2-4,TRBV7-2,.
TGTGCCAGCCTCGAGGCCTCCTACAATGAGCAGTTCTTC,CASLEASYNEQFF,.,TRBJ2-1,TRBV28,.
TGTGCCAGCAGCTGGACAGGGTCCGATACGCAGTATTTT,CASSWTGSDTQYF,.,TRBJ2-3,TRBV7-9,TRBD1
TGCAGCGTTGAAGATCGGGGATCGGAGACCCAGTACTTC,CSVEDRGSETQYF,.,TRBJ2-5,TRBV29-1,.
TGCAGCCATGCGGTGGGTCTGGCGACAGATACGCAGTATTTT,CSHAVGLATDTQYF,few,TRBJ2-3,TRBV29-1,.
TGTGCCATCAGTGAGAGTTCCCTGAGCGGGACTAGCACAGATACGCAGTATTTT,CAISESSLSGTSTDTQYF,.,TRBJ2-3,TRBV10-3,TRBD2
TGCGCCAGCAGCCAAGTAGGCACCTCCTACGAGCAGTACTTC,CASSQVGTSYEQYF,.,TRBJ2-7,TRBV4-3,.
TGTGCCAGCAGCCAAGACTGGACTAGCGGGAAAGAGACCCAGTACTTC,CASSQDWTSGKETQYF,.,TRBJ2-5,TRBV4-2,TRBD2
TGCGCCAGCAGCCAATTACGGGGGGTCGCGGGCGGCTACACCTTC,CASSQLRGVAGGYTF,few,TRBJ1-2,TRBV4-3,.
TGTGCCAGCAGCCAAGGTGGGGGCCGTAGCAATCAGCCCCAGCATTTT,CASSQGGGRSNQPQHF,few,TRBJ1-5,TRBV4-2,.
TGTGCCAGCAGCTTAGACCAGGGAGAGCAAGAGACCCAGTACTTC,CASSLDQGEQETQYF,many,TRBJ2-5,TRBV11-2,.
TGTGCCCCAGGTACCGATGACTTGCAGTATTTC,CAPGTDDLQYF,.,TRBJ2-3,TRBV10-3,.
TGTGCCAGCAGTGTCGTTGGCAGAACCTACGAGCAGTACTTC,CASSVVGRTYEQYF,.,TRBJ2-7,TRBV2,.
TGTGCCAGCAGTGCCCCCGGGACAGGAGACGAAAAACTGTTTTTT,CASSAPGTGDEKLFF,.,TRBJ1-4,TRBV12-3/TRBV12-4,TRBD1
TGCGCCAGCAGCTACAAGGGGGCCGATTCACCCCTCCACTTT,CASSYKGADSPLHF,many,TRBJ1-6,TRBV5-1,TRBD1